Each of the 24 T cell receptor beta chains below was sequenced from the same sample in a study of cytomegalovirus exposure and HLA in healthy donors (dated by TCRdb to about 2017). The library relied on the immunoSEQ multiplex PCR assay. The multiplex PCR relied on a mix of 60 forward primers for TCR Vbeta segments and 13 reverse primers for TCR Jbeta segments. The table was pulled from immuneACCESS by TCRdb, which kept in-frame rearrangements only. Such tables lose some clones; where checked, under half of the loss comes from unresolved V genes, and the rest has no known cause. Here the sample has roughly 250,000 clones; around 80% occur a single time. Roughly 0.31% of the sample lies in the top ten. The material sequenced was PBMCs. The origin of the receptors is a girl aged 2 to 9 in good health and CMV-seronegative.

The rearrangement uses TRBV14 and TRBJ2-7; TRBD1 matches 7 bases. CDR1 is SGHDN and CDR2 is FVKESK in the germline V gene. CDR3 size: 15 residues. V lost 4 bases, J lost 5 bases, and 11 bases stayed unmatched. CDR3 in amino acids: CASSPRTGEFDEQYF. The CDR3 DNA follows: TGTGCCAGCAGCCCCCGTACAGGGGAATTCGACGAGCAGTACTTC.

This clone appeared once. This sequence joins TRBV11-2 and TRBJ2-3, with 7 nucleotides matching TRBD2. The ends lost 0 bases at V and 0 bases at J; junction bases unmatched: 3. The CDR3 has 16 amino acids. CDR1 is SGHAT, CDR2 FQNNGV, per germline. The CDR3 nucleotides read TGTGCCAGCAGCTTAGAACTAGCGTTAAGCACAGATACGCAGTATTTT. Its translation is CASSLELALSTDTQYF.

This chain uses TRBV10-1 with TRBJ1-5; 12 nucleotides match TRBD1. CDR3 length: 17 amino acids. Trimming at V came to 10 bases and at J to 5 bases, leaving 15 bases not matched to a gene. The germline CDR1 and CDR2 sequences are WNHNN and SYGVQD (reference sequence). This CDR3 is CAIDPGQGASGYQPQHF. CDR3 nucleotides: TGCGCCATCGATCCGGGACAGGGGGCCTCGGGTTATCAGCCCCAGCATTTT.

The gene calls are TRBV28 and TRBJ2-7; 7 bases agree with TRBD1. This CDR3 contains 15 residues. Looked up from germline, CDR1 is MDHEN and CDR2 is SYDVKM. J lost 0 bases, V lost 7 bases, and 9 bases had no gene match. In DNA form, the CDR3 reads TGTGCCAGCACTGTCCTAGGGGGCCTCTCCTACGAGCAGTACTTC. This codes for CASTVLGGLSYEQYF.

The rearrangement joins TRBV5-1 to TRBJ2-1, with TRBD2 matching 8 bases. CDR1 and CDR2 (germline): SGHRS, YFSETQ. This CDR3 has 13 residues. The V and J ends lost 6 bases and 4 bases, in that order; junction bases with no gene match: 3. The CDR3 loop reads CASTGTRYNEQFF. Here the CDR3 DNA reads TGCGCCAGCACCGGGACTAGATACAATGAGCAGTTCTTC.

This sequence joins TRBV4-2 and TRBJ1-5, with 9 bases that match TRBD1. Germline V lookup: CDR1 LGHNA, CDR2 YNFKEQ. V lost 1 base, J lost 2 bases, and 3 bases stayed unmatched. CDR3 length: 16 residues. In DNA form, the CDR3 reads TGTGCCAGCAGCCAAGGGGGACAGGGTGGCAATCAGCCCCAGCATTTT. As protein: CASSQGGQGGNQPQHF.

The chain has TRBV11-2 and TRBJ2-1; perhaps TRBD2 as D (6 bases). The V gene's germline CDR1 is SGHAT and CDR2 FQNNGV. Trimming shortened V by 3 bases and J by 3 bases, and 9 bases separated the two germline ends. This CDR3 has 14 residues. CDR3 residues: CASSFGGNYNEQFF. In DNA form, the CDR3 reads TGTGCCAGCAGCTTTGGGGGGAACTACAATGAGCAGTTCTTC.

This chain's CDR3 is CASRTGQSVDTQYF. The CDR3 DNA is TGTGCCAGCAGGACTGGACAGTCCGTAGATACGCAGTATTTT. The chain recombines TRBV7-9 with TRBJ2-3; weak D call: TRBD1 (6 bases). V shed 6 bases and J shed 5 bases, with 15 bases lying between them. There are 14 residues in the CDR3. Germline V gene data show CDR1 as SEHNR and CDR2 as FQNEAQ (reference sequence).

Comment on this clone: The identical CDR3 is also encoded by other nucleotide sequences in the sample. V gene TRBV30 combines with J gene TRBJ2-7; D is possibly TRBD2 (6 bases). In germline, CDR1 is GTSNPN, CDR2 SVGIG (reference sequence). This CDR3 is 12 amino acids long. Between the trimmed V and J ends, which lost 0 bases and 3 bases, there was a span of 6 bases. CDR3 bases: TGTGCCTGGAGTGTCGGGAGCTACGAGCAGTACTTC. Residues: CAWSVGSYEQYF.

The chain carries TRBV6-5 and TRBJ2-1; 7 bases are a match to TRBD2. Trimming cost V 5 bases and J 7 bases; bases outside gene matches: 5. The CDR3 is made up of 13 amino acids. CDR1 and CDR2 (germline): MNHEY, SVGAGI. The CDR3 region has the DNA TGTGCCAGCAGTCTGTGGGGGGGTAATGAGCAGTTCTTC. Amino acids: CASSLWGGNEQFF.

The J gene is TRBJ2-7, the V gene TRBV9, with 8 bases matching TRBD2. V shed 1 base, J shed 0 bases, and the junction held 3 bases outside the gene matches. CDR1 is SGDLS, CDR2 YYNGEE, per germline. The CDR3 covers 15 residues. The CDR3 DNA reads TGTGCCAGCAGCGTATCCGGGACTAGCTCCTACGAGCAGTACTTC. Its protein product is CASSVSGTSSYEQYF.

Turning to this clone: Other DNA sequences in the sample encode the same CDR3. This chain joins TRBV14 and TRBJ2-5; 7 nucleotides line up with TRBD1. The CDR3 totals 15 residues. Germline V gives CDR1 SGHDN, CDR2 FVKESK. J was trimmed by 1 base and V by 3 bases; bases with no gene match: 5. As DNA, the CDR3 is TGTGCCAGCAGCCAGGGACAGTTCGTCCAAGAGACCCAGTACTTC. Translated: CASSQGQFVQETQYF.

This clone came up once. This chain uses TRBV7-9 with TRBJ2-2; TRBD2 is a possible D gene (6 bases). Germline CDR1 SEHNR, CDR2 FQNEAQ (reference sequence). The CDR3 is 13 residues long. The V end lost 4 bases, the J end lost 5 bases, and 8 bases lay between the germline ends. The CDR3, as DNA: TGTGCCAGCAGCTATAGCGGTACCGGGGAGCTGTTTTTT. Its protein is CASSYSGTGELFF.

This chain links TRBV28 with TRBJ1-1; 8 nucleotides agree with TRBD1. CDR3 size: 14 residues. The ends lost 4 bases at V and 3 bases at J; junction bases unmatched: 4. Germline V gene lookup returns CDR1 MDHEN and CDR2 SYDVKM. The CDR3 DNA reads TGTGCCAGCAGTTCCGGGACAGGAGACACTGAAGCTTTCTTT. The encoded protein is CASSSGTGDTEAFF.

The gene calls are TRBV11-2 and TRBJ2-7, with D tentatively TRBD2 (7 bases). The CDR3 contains 16 residues. V was trimmed by 5 bases and J by 2 bases, leaving 19 bases between them. Looked up from germline, CDR1 is SGHAT and CDR2 is FQNNGV. The chain's CDR3 is CASSTRTRGRPYEQYF. CDR3 DNA sequence: TGTGCCAGCAGCACCCGCACGCGGGGGCGACCCTACGAGCAGTACTTC. Based on the CDR3 plus reference TRBV11-2 and TRBJ2-7, the full variable domain is EAGVAQSPRYKIIEKRQSVAFWCNPISGHATLYWYQQILGQGPKLLIQFQNNGVVDDSQLPKDRFSAERLKGVDSTLKIQPAKLEDSAVYLCASSTRTRGRPYEQYFGPGTRLTVT.

The gene calls are TRBV7-3 and TRBJ2-3; 7 positions match TRBD2. Germline CDR1 SGHTA, CDR2 FQGTGA. V was pared by 1 base and J by 5 bases, with 9 bases of the junction left unmatched. CDR3 length: 16 amino acids. The CDR3 region has the DNA TGTGCCAGCAGCTTAAGGGGGGAGGGCGGAGGAGATACGCAGTATTTT. Translation gives CASSLRGEGGGDTQYF.

The chain links TRBV19 to TRBJ2-3; possibly TRBD1 for D (6 bases). Germline V gene data show CDR1 as LNHDA and CDR2 as SQIVND (reference sequence). The V end was cut by 3 bases, the J end by 8 bases, with 12 bases between. The CDR3 length is 13 residues. CDR3 in amino acids: CASSIPPRGTQYF. The CDR3 nucleotides read TGTGCCAGTAGTATCCCTCCCAGGGGTACGCAGTATTTT.

The chain joins TRBV18 to TRBJ1-3; D gene ambiguous. The CDR3 totals 15 residues. The V and J ends lost 4 bases and 0 bases respectively, with 10 bases between them. CDR1 KGHSH and CDR2 LQKENI come from the germline V gene. CDR3 sequence (DNA): TGTGCCAGCTCACAACGGGTCTCCTCTGGAAACACCATATATTTT. Its translation is CASSQRVSSGNTIYF.

The chain links TRBV7-9 to TRBJ1-5; D call uncertain. The CDR3 loop spans 15 amino acids. Trimming left V 2 bases short and J 3 bases short, with 11 bases between. Germline V lookup: CDR1 SEHNR, CDR2 FQNEAQ (reference sequence). The CDR3 bases are TGTGCCAGCAGCTTATCCCAGGAGGTCAATCAGCCCCAGCATTTT. It specifies CASSLSQEVNQPQHF.

The chain combines TRBV28 with TRBJ1-2; D gene uncertain. Trimming cost V 3 bases and J 5 bases, with 19 bases left between them. Germline V gene data show CDR1 as MDHEN and CDR2 as SYDVKM. CDR3 length: 16 residues. The CDR3 region is CASSFPFPGRTYGYTF. CDR3 nucleotides: TGTGCCAGCAGTTTTCCATTCCCGGGCAGGACTTATGGCTACACCTTC.

The rearrangement joins TRBV9 to TRBJ2-2, with 8 bases lining up with TRBD1. The V gene end was trimmed by 2 bases and the J gene end by 3 bases; junction bases not matched to a gene: 15. CDR1 is SGDLS, CDR2 YYNGEE, per germline. The CDR3 contains 19 residues. The CDR3, as DNA: TGTGCCAGCAGCGTCTCTTCAGGGGGCGCATCACTGGACACCGGGGAGCTGTTTTTT. Translating gives CASSVSSGGASLDTGELFF.

The chain has TRBV28 and TRBJ2-3; 8 nucleotides match TRBD2. The CDR3 is made up of 15 amino acids. The germline gives CDR1 MDHEN, CDR2 SYDVKM. The V segment lost 6 bases and the J segment 2 bases; nucleotides outside the gene matches: 7. For the CDR3, the DNA is TGTGCCAGCAGCTCGGGACTAGGGAACACAGATACGCAGTATTTT. Its translation: CASSSGLGNTDTQYF.

The rearrangement joins TRBV18 to TRBJ1-3; 9 bases line up with TRBD1. Germline CDR1 is KGHSH and CDR2 is LQKENI. CDR3 length: 16 residues. The V gene end was trimmed by 6 bases and the J gene end by 3 bases; junction bases not matched to a gene: 9. CDR3 in DNA: TGTGCCAGCTCCGGACAGGGGTATATCCTTGGAAACACCATATATTTT. The encoded protein is CASSGQGYILGNTIYF.

The chain joins TRBV7-9 to TRBJ2-1; 12 positions match TRBD2. The V segment lost 5 bases and the J segment 8 bases; nucleotides outside the gene matches: 7. The germline gives CDR1 SEHNR, CDR2 FQNEAQ (reference sequence). The CDR3 runs to 15 residues. CDR3 coding DNA: TGTGCCAGCAGCCTGCGGACTAGCGGGGATGATGAGCAGTTCTTC. It specifies CASSLRTSGDDEQFF.